This T cell receptor (beta chain) was captured by sequencing in a study of PD-1 blockade in classical Hodgkin lymphoma (TCRdb year 2020). With regard to the full study: Nivolumab dosing was 3 mg/kg intravenously every 2 weeks, continuing until either disease progression or unacceptable toxicity. The study used TCR beta sequencing and CyTOF to define a peripheral blood immune signature of response to PD-1 blockade in classical Hodgkin lymphoma.

General findings and caveats noted by the study authors: Newly diagnosed patients were reported to have lower baseline TCR diversity than healthy donors, and relapsed/refractory patients were reported to have lower baseline TCR diversity still. Among trial patients, those achieving complete response had baseline diversity similar to that of newly diagnosed patients, while diversity was significantly lower in partial responders and progressors. Lower diversity was seen in patients whose nivolumab began less than 1 year after ASCT, and these patients were left out of later analyses so that immune reconstitution would not confound the results. The study covered only a single clinical trial cohort, and the causes of the repertoire differences, possibly disease activity or prior therapy, were still not defined. By C4D1, a significant rise was seen in CD4+ TCR diversity but not in CD8+ TCR diversity (p=0.0027 vs p=0.16), and the rise was most apparent among complete responders (p=0.02).

CDR1 and CDR2 (MNHEY, SMNVEV) derive from the germline V gene (reference sequence). From the cysteine up to the phenylalanine, the CDR3 has a length of 17 residues. The DNA shown is the 51-base CDR3, in frame from base 1. Cut back by 3 bases and 7 bases, the V and J ends lie 19 bases apart. Note on this clone: Its antigen remains unidentified. Qualities for individual bases were not recorded, and no much larger clone is one base off.

Genomic DNA was extracted with the Qiagen DNeasy kit from unsorted PBMCs and from negatively selected CD4+ and CD8+ fractions. TCR beta CDR3 regions were amplified by immunoSEQ multiplex PCR using primers annealing to V and J segments. A synthetic immune receptor repertoire was used to minimize amplification bias, and remaining bias was computationally removed after sequencing. Per the original workflow: Repertoire diversity was quantified as the Shannon entropy index using custom Python scripts. Unsorted, CD4+ and CD8+ repertoires were analyzed separately, except in combined analyses where CD4+ and CD8+ sequences were merged in silico. Clonal expansion was defined as a frequency increase of at least 2-fold after treatment compared with C1D1, and clones undetected at baseline were assigned a pseudocount of 0.5. Singleton clones were defined as clones with 0 or 1 copy at C1D1, and non-singleton clones were defined as clones with 2 or more copies. Clones expanded in unsorted samples were assigned a CD4+, CD8+ or unknown annotation through matching of protein sequences in sorted samples from the same patient. Diversity changes from C1D1 to C4D1 were tested in paired samples using Wilcoxon tests. TCRdb's version of the immuneACCESS table is confined to in-frame rearrangements and falls short of the full clone set. An unresolved V gene accounts for under half of the shortfall where checked; the remainder is of unknown origin. The DNA gave D and trimming, while V, J and clone size come from that table. A total of about 90,000 clones appear in this sample, 83% of them only once. The top ten clonotypes cover over 15% of the sample.

The time point label for this specimen denotes: cycle 4 day 1 (C4D1), after five to seven weeks of nivolumab. All trial patients had relapsed after autologous stem cell transplantation, with cohorts A, B and C differing in prior brentuximab vedotin exposure. A total of approximately 51 patients with relapsed/refractory classical Hodgkin lymphoma made up the trial cohort, and each patient's best overall response was complete response, partial response or progressive disease. In the multi-cohort phase II CheckMate 205 trial, trial patients received single-agent nivolumab. An independent review committee assessed best overall response by applying the 2007 International Working Group response criteria. Trial PBMCs were collected just before the start of nivolumab (C1D1) and during therapy at cycle 2 day 1 and cycle 4 day 1. Peripheral blood was collected in 8 mL Vacutainer Cell Preparation Tubes, from which PBMCs were isolated by centrifugation and then cryopreserved.

This clonotype was obtained from a human donor with classical Hodgkin lymphoma. Sample: peripheral blood mononuclear cells (PBMCs), taken before the fourth cycle of nivolumab. Rearrangement joined TRBV27 to TRBJ1-6; a confident D gene designation cannot be given. The nucleotide sequence reads as follows: TGTGCCAGCAGTTTCCTCTCTCCGGTGGAGACCAATTCACCCCTCCACTTT. The translation is CASSFLSPVETNSPLHF.